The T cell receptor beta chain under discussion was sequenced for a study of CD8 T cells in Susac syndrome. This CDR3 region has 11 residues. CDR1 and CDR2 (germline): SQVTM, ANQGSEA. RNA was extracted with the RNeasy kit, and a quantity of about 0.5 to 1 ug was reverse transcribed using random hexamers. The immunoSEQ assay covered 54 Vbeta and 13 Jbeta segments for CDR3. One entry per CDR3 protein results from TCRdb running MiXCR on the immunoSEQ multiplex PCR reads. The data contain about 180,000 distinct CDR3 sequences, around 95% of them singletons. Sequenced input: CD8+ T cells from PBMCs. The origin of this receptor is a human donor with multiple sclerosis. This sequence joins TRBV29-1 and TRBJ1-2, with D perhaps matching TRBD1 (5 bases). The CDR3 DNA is TGCACCATCACAGACAGCTATGGCTACACCTTC. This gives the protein CTITDSYGYTF.